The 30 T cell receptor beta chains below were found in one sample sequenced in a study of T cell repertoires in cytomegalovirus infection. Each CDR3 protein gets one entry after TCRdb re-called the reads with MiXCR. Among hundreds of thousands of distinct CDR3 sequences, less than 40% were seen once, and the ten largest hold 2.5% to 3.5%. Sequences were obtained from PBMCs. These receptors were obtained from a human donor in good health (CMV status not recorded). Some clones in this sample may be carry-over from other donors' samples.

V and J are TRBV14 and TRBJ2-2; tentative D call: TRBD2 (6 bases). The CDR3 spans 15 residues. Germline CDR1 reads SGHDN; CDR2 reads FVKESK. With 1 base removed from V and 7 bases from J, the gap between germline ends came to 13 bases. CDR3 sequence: CASSQVGGSIGELFF. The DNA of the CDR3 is TGTGCCAGCAGCCAAGTGGGGGGTTCGATCGGGGAGCTGTTTTTT.

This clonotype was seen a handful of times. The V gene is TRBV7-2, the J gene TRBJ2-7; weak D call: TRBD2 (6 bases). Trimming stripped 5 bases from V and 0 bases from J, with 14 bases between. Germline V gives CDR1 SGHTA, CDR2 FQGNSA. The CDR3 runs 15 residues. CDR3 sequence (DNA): TGTGCCAGCAGCAGCGTAGCGGCCGCCTCCTACGAGCAGTACTTC. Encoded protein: CASSSVAAASYEQYF.

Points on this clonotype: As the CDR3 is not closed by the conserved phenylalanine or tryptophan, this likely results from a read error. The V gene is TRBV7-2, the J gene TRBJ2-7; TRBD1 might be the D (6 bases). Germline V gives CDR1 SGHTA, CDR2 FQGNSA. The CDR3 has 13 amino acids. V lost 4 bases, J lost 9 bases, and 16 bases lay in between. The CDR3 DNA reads TGTGCCAGCAGCTCAAACAGGGCTAACGGGCAGTACTTA. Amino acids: CASSSNRANGQYL.

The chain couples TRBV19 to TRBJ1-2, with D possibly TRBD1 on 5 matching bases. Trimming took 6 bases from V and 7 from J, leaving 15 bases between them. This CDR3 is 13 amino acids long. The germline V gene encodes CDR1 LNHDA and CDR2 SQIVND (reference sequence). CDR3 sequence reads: CASRDRGLSGYTF. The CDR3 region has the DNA TGTGCCAGTAGGGACCGGGGACTTAGTGGCTACACCTTC.

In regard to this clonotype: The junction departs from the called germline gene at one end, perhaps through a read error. The CDR3 bases are TGTGCCAGCAGTTCCTACTCCGACGAGCAGTACTTC. Residues: CASSSYSDEQYF. The chain has TRBV27 and TRBJ2-7; D is uncertain. Germline V gene sequence: CDR1 MNHEY, CDR2 SMNVEV (reference sequence). This CDR3 spans 12 amino acids.

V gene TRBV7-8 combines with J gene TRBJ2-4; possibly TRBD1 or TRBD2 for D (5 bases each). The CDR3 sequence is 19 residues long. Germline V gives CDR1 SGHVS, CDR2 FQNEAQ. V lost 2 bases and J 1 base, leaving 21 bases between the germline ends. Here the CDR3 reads CASSLTLIEGIGAKNIQYF. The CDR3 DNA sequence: TGTGCCAGCAGCTTAACTCTCATTGAGGGGATAGGGGCCAAAAACATTCAGTACTTC.

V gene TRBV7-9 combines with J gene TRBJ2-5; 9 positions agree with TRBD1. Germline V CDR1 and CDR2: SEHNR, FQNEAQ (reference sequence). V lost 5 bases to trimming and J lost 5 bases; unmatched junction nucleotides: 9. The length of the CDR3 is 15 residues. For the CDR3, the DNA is TGTGCCAGCAGCGTGGCCAACAGGGGGCGGGAGACCCAGTACTTC. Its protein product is CASSVANRGRETQYF.

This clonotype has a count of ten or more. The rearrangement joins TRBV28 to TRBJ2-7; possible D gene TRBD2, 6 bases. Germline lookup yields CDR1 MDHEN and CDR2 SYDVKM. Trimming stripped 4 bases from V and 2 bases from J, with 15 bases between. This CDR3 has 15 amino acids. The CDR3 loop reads CASSWFSGGTYEQYF. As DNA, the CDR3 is TGTGCCAGCAGTTGGTTTAGCGGCGGAACCTACGAGCAGTACTTC.

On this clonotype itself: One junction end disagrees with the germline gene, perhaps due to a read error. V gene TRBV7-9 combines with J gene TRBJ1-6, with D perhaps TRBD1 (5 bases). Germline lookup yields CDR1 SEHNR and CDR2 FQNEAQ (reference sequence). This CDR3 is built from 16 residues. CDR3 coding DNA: TGTGCCAGCAGCCCCGCGGACGGGGCCTATAATTCACCCCTCCGCTTT. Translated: CASSPADGAYNSPLRF. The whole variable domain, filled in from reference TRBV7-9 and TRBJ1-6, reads DTGVSQNPRHKITKRGQNVTFRCDPISEHNRLYWYRQTLGQGPEFLTYFQNEAQLEKSRLLSDRFSAERPKGSFSTLEIQRTEQGDSAMYLCASSPADGAYNSPLRFGNGTRLTVT.

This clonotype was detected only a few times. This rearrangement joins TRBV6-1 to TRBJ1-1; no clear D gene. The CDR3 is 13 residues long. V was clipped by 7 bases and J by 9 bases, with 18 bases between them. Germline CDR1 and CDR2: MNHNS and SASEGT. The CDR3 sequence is CASTAPSLGKAFF. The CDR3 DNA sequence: TGTGCCAGCACTGCCCCCTCTCTGGGGAAAGCTTTCTTT.

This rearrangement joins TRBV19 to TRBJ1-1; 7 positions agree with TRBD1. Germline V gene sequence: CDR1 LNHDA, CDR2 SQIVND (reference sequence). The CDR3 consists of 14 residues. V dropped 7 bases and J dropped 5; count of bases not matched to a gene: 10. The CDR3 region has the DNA TGTGCCAGTAAAGATAAGGGGGCGCGAACTGAAGCTTTCTTT. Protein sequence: CASKDKGARTEAFF. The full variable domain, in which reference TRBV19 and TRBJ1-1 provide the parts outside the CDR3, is DGGITQSPKYLFRKEGQNVTLSCEQNLNHDAMYWYRQDPGQGLRLIYYSQIVNDFQKGDIAEGYSVSREKKESFPLTVTSAQKNPTAFYLCASKDKGARTEAFFGQGTRLTVV.

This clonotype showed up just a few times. CDR3 in DNA: TGCAGCGTTGATGGGGGCGCGGTGGATGGCTACACCTTC. The encoded protein is CSVDGGAVDGYTF. The chain carries TRBV29-1 and TRBJ1-2; weak D call: TRBD1 (6 bases). The CDR3 totals 13 residues. Per germline, CDR1 SQVTM and CDR2 ANQGSEA. Trimming removed 3 bases at V and 6 bases at J, with 14 bases between.

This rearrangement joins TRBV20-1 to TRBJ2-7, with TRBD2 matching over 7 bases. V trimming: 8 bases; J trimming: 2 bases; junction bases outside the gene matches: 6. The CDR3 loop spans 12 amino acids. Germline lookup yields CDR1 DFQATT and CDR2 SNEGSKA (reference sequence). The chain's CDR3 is CSPASGTYEQYF. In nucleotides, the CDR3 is TGCAGTCCCGCTAGCGGAACCTACGAGCAGTACTTC.

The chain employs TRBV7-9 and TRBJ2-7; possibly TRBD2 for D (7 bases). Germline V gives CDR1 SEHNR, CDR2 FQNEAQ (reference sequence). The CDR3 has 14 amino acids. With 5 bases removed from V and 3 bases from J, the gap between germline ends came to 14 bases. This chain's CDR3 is CASSPGGTFYEQYF. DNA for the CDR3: TGTGCCAGCAGCCCCGGGGGGACATTCTACGAGCAGTACTTC.

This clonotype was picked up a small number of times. As DNA, the CDR3 is TGCGCCAGCAGCTTAGGACAGGGTGGTTCGGCTGGTGAAAAACTGTTTTTT. Its protein product is CASSLGQGGSAGEKLFF. The chain combines TRBV4-1 with TRBJ1-4; 8 bases align to TRBD1. The CDR3 runs 17 residues. From germline, CDR1 is MGHRA and CDR2 YSYEKL. V shed 5 bases and J 7 bases; nucleotides not matched to a gene: 15.

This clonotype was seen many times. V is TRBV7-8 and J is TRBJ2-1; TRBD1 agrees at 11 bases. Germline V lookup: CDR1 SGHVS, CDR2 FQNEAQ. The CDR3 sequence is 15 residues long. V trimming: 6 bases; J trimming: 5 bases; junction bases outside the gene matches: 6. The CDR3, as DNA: TGTGCCAGCAGTTTACCGGGACAGGGGGACAATGAGCAGTTCTTC. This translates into CASSLPGQGDNEQFF.

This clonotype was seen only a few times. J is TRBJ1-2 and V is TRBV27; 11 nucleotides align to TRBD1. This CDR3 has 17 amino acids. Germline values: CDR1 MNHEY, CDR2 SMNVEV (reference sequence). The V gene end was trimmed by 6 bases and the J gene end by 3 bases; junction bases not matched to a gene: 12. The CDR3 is CASSRAGVGQGDYGYTF. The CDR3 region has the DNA TGTGCCAGCAGCCGCGCCGGCGTGGGACAGGGGGACTATGGCTACACCTTC.

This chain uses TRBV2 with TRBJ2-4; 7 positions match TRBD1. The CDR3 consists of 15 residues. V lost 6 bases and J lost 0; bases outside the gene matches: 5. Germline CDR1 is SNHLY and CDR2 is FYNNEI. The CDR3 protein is CASRGQTVAKNIQYF. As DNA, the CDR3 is TGTGCCAGCAGGGGACAGACGGTAGCCAAAAACATTCAGTACTTC.

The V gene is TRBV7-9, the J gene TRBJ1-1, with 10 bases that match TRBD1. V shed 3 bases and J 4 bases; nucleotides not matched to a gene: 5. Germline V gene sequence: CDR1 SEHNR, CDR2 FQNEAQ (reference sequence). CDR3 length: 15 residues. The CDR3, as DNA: TGTGCCAGCAGCTTCGCGACAGGGGGCACCACTGAAGCTTTCTTT. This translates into CASSFATGGTTEAFF.

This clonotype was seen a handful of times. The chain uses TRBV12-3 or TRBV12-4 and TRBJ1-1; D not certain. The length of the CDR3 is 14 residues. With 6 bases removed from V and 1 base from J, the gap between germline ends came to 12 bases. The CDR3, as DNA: TGTGCCAGCAGGCAGGCGGGGAGGAACACTGAAGCTTTCTTT. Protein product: CASRQAGRNTEAFF.

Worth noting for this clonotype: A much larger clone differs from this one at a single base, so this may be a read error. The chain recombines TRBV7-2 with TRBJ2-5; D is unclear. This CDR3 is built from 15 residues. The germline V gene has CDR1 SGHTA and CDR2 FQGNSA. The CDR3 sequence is CASRFTVAGKETQYF. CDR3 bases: TGTGCCAGCCGCTTCACCGTAGCTGGTAAAGAGACCCAGTACTTC. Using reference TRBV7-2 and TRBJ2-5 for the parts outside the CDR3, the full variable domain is GAGVSQSPSNKVTEKGKDVELRCDPISGHTALYWYRQSLGQGLEFLIYFQGNSAPDKSGLPSDRFSAERTGGSVSTLTIQRTQQEDSAVYLCASRFTVAGKETQYFGPGTRLLVL.

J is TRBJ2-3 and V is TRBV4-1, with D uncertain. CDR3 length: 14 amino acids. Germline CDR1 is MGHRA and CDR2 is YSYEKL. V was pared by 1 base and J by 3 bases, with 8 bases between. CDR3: CASSQGVVTDTQYF. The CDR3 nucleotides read TGCGCCAGCAGCCAAGGAGTGGTTACAGATACGCAGTATTTT.

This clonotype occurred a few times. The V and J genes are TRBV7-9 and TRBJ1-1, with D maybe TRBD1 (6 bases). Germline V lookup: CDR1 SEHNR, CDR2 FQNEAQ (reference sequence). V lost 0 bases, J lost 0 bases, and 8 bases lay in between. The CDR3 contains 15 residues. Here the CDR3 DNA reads TGTGCCAGCAGCTTAGCGGACAGAATGAACACTGAAGCTTTCTTT. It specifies CASSLADRMNTEAFF. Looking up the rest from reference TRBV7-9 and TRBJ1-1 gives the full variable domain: DTGVSQNPRHKITKRGQNVTFRCDPISEHNRLYWYRQTLGQGPEFLTYFQNEAQLEKSRLLSDRFSAERPKGSFSTLEIQRTEQGDSAMYLCASSLADRMNTEAFFGQGTRLTVV.

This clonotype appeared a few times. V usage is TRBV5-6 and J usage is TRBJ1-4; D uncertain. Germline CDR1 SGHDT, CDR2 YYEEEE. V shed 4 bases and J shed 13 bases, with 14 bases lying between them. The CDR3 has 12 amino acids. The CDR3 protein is CASSNRREGLFF. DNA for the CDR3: TGTGCCAGCAGCAACAGACGAGAAGGACTGTTTTTT.

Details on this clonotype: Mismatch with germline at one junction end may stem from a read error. The CDR3 DNA reads TGTGCTAGTGGCAAGGGTGGGAACACTAAAGCTTTCTTT. It is translated as CASGKGGNTKAFF. The chain couples TRBV12-5 to TRBJ1-1; no reliable D call. The CDR3 is 13 amino acids. In germline, CDR1 is LGHNT, CDR2 FRNRAP.

The chain's CDR3 is CASSPGLAGGRYEQYF. CDR3 DNA sequence: TGTGCCAGCAGCCCGGGACTAGCGGGAGGACGCTACGAGCAGTACTTC. V is TRBV7-2 and J is TRBJ2-7; 15 bases fit TRBD2. The length of the CDR3 is 16 residues. Trimming cost V 5 bases and J 3 bases; bases outside gene matches: 5. Germline V gene data show CDR1 as SGHTA and CDR2 as FQGNSA.

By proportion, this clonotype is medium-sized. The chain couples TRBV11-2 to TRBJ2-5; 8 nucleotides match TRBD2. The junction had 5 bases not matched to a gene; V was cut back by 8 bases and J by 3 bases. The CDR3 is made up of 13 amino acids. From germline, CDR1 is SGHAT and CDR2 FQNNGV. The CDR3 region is CASGTSGEETQYF. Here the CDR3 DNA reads TGTGCCAGCGGAACTAGCGGAGAAGAGACCCAGTACTTC.

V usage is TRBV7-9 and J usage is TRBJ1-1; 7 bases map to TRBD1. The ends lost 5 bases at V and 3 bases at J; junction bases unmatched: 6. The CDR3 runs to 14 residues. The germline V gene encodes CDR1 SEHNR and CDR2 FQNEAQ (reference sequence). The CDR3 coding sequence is TGTGCCAGCAGCCCCGACAGGGCCCACACTGAAGCTTTCTTT. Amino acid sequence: CASSPDRAHTEAFF.

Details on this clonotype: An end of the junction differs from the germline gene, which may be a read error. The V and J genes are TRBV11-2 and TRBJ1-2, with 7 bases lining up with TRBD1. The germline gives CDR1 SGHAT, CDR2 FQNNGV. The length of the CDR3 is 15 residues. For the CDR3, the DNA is TGTGCCAGCAGCTTAGAGTTTCAGGGGGTCTCTGGCTACAGCTTC. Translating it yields CASSLEFQGVSGYSF.

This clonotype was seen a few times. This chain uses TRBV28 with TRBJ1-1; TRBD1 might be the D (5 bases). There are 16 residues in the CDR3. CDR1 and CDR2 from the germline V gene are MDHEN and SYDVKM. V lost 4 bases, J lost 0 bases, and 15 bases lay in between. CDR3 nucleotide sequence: TGTGCCAGCAGTTCCCGTGGGGGGAGGATGAACACTGAAGCTTTCTTT. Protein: CASSSRGGRMNTEAFF. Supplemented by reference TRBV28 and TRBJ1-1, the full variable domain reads DVKVTQSSRYLVKRTGEKVFLECVQDMDHENMFWYRQDPGLGLRLIYFSYDVKMKEKGDIPEGYSVSREKKERFSLILESASTNQTSMYLCASSSRGGRMNTEAFFGQGTRLTVV.